The 30 T cell receptor beta chains reported below all come from one sample, sequenced in a study of shared clonotypes between healthy human individuals. Here immunoSEQ multiplex PCR was the method, and the copy in TCRdb shows in-frame clones only, minus some. This sample has about 460,000 clones, with around 77% found just once. Sample: PBMCs. These receptor sequences come from a woman in her thirties or forties in good health. Some clones in this sample may be carry-over from other donors' samples.

V gene TRBV30 combines with J gene TRBJ2-5, with D perhaps being TRBD1 or TRBD2 (5 bases each). This CDR3 comprises 13 residues. V gave up 4 bases and J gave up 1 base, with 10 bases separating them. Germline CDR1 GTSNPN, CDR2 SVGIG (reference sequence). CDR3 DNA: TGTGCCTGGAACACCGGGACCCAAGAGACCCAGTACTTC. This translates into CAWNTGTQETQYF.

A note on this clone: At one end the junction does not follow the germline gene, possibly because of a read error. CDR3 region: CASSLTDSDYGYTF. The CDR3 coding sequence is TGTGCCAGCAGCTTAACGGACAGTGACTACGGCTACACCTTC. The chain recombines TRBV11-2 with TRBJ1-2; weak D call: TRBD1 (6 bases). The CDR3 covers 14 residues. Germline V lookup: CDR1 SGHAT, CDR2 FQNNGV.

This clone appeared a few times. This chain uses TRBV28 with TRBJ2-7, with D possibly being TRBD2 (5 bases). The CDR3 is 15 amino acids. CDR1 MDHEN and CDR2 SYDVKM come from the germline V gene. V was pared by 6 bases and J by 6 bases, with 21 bases between. For the CDR3, the DNA is TGTGCCAGCAGCTCCCCTGCAGCTGAGGGCCCCGAGCAGTACTTC. Its protein product is CASSSPAAEGPEQYF.

This clone was seen at least ten times. The V and J genes are TRBV30 and TRBJ1-1, with D hard to call. The germline V and J ends were trimmed by 3 bases and 14 bases, with 19 bases remaining between them. The CDR3 is 12 residues long. Germline lookup yields CDR1 GTSNPN and CDR2 SVGIG (reference sequence). The CDR3 spells CAWSETTTQGFF. CDR3 DNA: TGTGCCTGGAGCGAAACCACTACCCAAGGCTTCTTT.

The chain is built from TRBV4-3 and TRBJ1-2; D gene unclear. Between the trimmed V and J ends, which lost 0 bases and 4 bases, there was a span of 12 bases. The CDR3 has 15 residues. Germline loops: CDR1 LGHNA, CDR2 YSLEER. The chain's CDR3 is CASSQEPGIGYGYTF. In nucleotides, the CDR3 is TGCGCCAGCAGCCAAGAACCCGGGATCGGCTATGGCTACACCTTC.

The V gene is TRBV18, the J gene TRBJ1-1; no firm D call. The ends were cut back, 3 bases at V and 5 bases at J, with 13 bases in the middle. The germline V gene has CDR1 KGHSH and CDR2 LQKENI. The CDR3 consists of 14 residues. The CDR3 reads CASSPGPRETEAFF. The CDR3 DNA reads as TGTGCCAGCTCACCCGGGCCCCGGGAGACTGAAGCTTTCTTT.

This chain links TRBV28 with TRBJ2-7; D remains ambiguous. The germline V gene encodes CDR1 MDHEN and CDR2 SYDVKM. Trimming removed 8 bases at V and 0 bases at J, with 8 bases between. This CDR3 is built from 12 residues. The CDR3 loop reads CASERNSYEQYF. In DNA form, the CDR3 reads TGTGCCAGCGAACGGAACTCCTACGAGCAGTACTTC.

The V call is TRBV5-1, the J call TRBJ2-1; D could derive from TRBD1 or TRBD2 (5 bases each). Germline loops: CDR1 SGHRS, CDR2 YFSETQ. The CDR3 length is 15 residues. The V and J ends lost 3 bases and 2 bases respectively, with 12 bases between them. Here the CDR3 DNA reads TGCGCCAGCAGCTCCTCGGGACCCCCCTACAATGAGCAGTTCTTC. This codes for CASSSSGPPYNEQFF.

This clone has just one count. The chain is built from TRBV5-1 and TRBJ2-7; D possibly corresponds to TRBD1 (6 bases). The length of the CDR3 is 14 residues. Germline values: CDR1 SGHRS, CDR2 YFSETQ. V dropped 3 bases and J dropped 5 bases, with 15 bases sitting between them. CDR3 nucleotide sequence: TGCGCCAGCAGCTGGGGGCAGAGTCCTAACGAGCAGTACTTC. Residues: CASSWGQSPNEQYF.

The gene calls are TRBV7-9 and TRBJ1-2, with 9 bases identical to TRBD1. The V segment lost 4 bases and the J segment 7 bases; nucleotides outside the gene matches: 4. This CDR3 has 13 residues. Germline lookup yields CDR1 SEHNR and CDR2 FQNEAQ (reference sequence). The CDR3 sequence: CASSSSDRGGYTF. The CDR3 bases are TGTGCCAGCAGCTCCTCGGACAGGGGTGGCTACACCTTC.

This chain connects TRBV7-2 to TRBJ2-2; 13 positions agree with TRBD2. Germline assignment: CDR1 SGHTA and CDR2 FQGNSA. Trimming took 5 bases from V and 4 from J; bases not matched to a gene: 7. The CDR3 runs to 17 residues. The CDR3 nucleotides read TGTGCCAGCAGCACGACTAGCGGGAGGTCTGCCACCGGGGAGCTGTTTTTT. Translating it yields CASSTTSGRSATGELFF.

V usage is TRBV28 and J usage is TRBJ2-7, with D possibly being TRBD1 (8 bases). Trimming took off 2 bases at V and 2 bases at J, with 19 bases between the two ends. CDR3 length: 17 amino acids. Per the germline V gene, CDR1 is MDHEN and CDR2 is SYDVKM. The CDR3 loop is CASSLRVGRDRTYEQYF. In nucleotides, the CDR3 is TGTGCCAGCAGTTTAAGAGTTGGGAGGGACAGGACCTACGAGCAGTACTTC.

The genes are TRBV5-4 and TRBJ2-3; 9 nucleotides agree with TRBD1. V was clipped by 4 bases and J by 0 bases; unmatched bases: 3. This CDR3 spans 15 amino acids. CDR1 SGHNT and CDR2 YYREEE come from the germline V gene (reference sequence). The chain's CDR3 is CASSLQGASTDTQYF. In nucleotides, the CDR3 is TGTGCCAGCAGCCTACAGGGGGCGAGCACAGATACGCAGTATTTT.

The chain combines TRBV5-4 with TRBJ2-1; D is tentatively TRBD1 or TRBD2 (5 bases each). Per the germline V gene, CDR1 is SGHNT and CDR2 is YYREEE (reference sequence). V lost 4 bases and J 0 bases, leaving 14 bases between the germline ends. The CDR3 has 16 amino acids. For the CDR3, the DNA is TGTGCCAGCAGCACCGACAGCGGAAGCTCCTACAATGAGCAGTTCTTC. It is translated as CASSTDSGSSYNEQFF.

This clone has only one observation. The chain employs TRBV10-3 and TRBJ2-5, with D tentatively TRBD2 (7 bases). Trimming cost V 3 bases and J 2 bases, with 13 bases left between them. In germline, CDR1 is ENHRY, CDR2 SYGVKD. The CDR3 has 15 residues. CDR3 amino acids: CAISDPQGGQETQYF. In DNA, the CDR3 is TGTGCCATCAGTGACCCACAGGGAGGGCAAGAGACCCAGTACTTC.

Notes on this clone: A far larger clone is one base from this, pointing to a likely read error. The same CDR3 is also encoded by other DNA sequences in this sample. The rearrangement joins TRBV7-9 to TRBJ2-2; D perhaps matches TRBD1 (6 bases). The CDR3 runs 15 residues. Trimming stripped 3 bases from V and 7 bases from J, with 15 bases between. Germline V gene sequence: CDR1 SEHNR, CDR2 FQNEAQ (reference sequence). This CDR3 reads CASSFAQGLIGELFF. The CDR3 nucleotides read TGTGCCAGCAGCTTCGCCCAGGGGCTAATCGGGGAGCTGTTTTTT.

Only one count was recorded for this clone. The chain uses TRBV10-3 and TRBJ1-5; 8 bases match TRBD1. This CDR3 region has 14 residues. After removal of 10 bases from V and 3 bases from J, the junction contained 8 bases not matched to a gene. Germline CDR1 is ENHRY and CDR2 is SYGVKD. In DNA form, the CDR3 reads TGTGCCACCACTCCGGACAGGGACAATCAGCCCCAGCATTTT. It yields the protein CATTPDRDNQPQHF.

In the case of this clone: A far larger clone is only one base removed, so a read error is likely. The same CDR3 arises from other DNA sequences in this sample as well. The V call is TRBV25-1, the J call TRBJ2-7, with 10 bases identical to TRBD1. The CDR3 is 14 residues long. CDR1 and CDR2 (germline): MGHDK, SYGVNS. The CDR3 nucleotides are TGCGCCAGCAGTGACCGGGACAGGGGTTACGAGCAGTACTTC. Encoded protein: CASSDRDRGYEQYF.

J is TRBJ2-2 and V is TRBV5-1, with TRBD2 matching 12 bases. V shed 0 bases and J 7 bases; nucleotides not matched to a gene: 10. CDR3 length equals 18 residues. CDR1 is SGHRS and CDR2 is YFSETQ in the germline V gene. CDR3 sequence reads: CASSLAGLAGGTIGELFF. In DNA, the CDR3 is TGCGCCAGCAGCTTGGCCGGTCTAGCGGGAGGGACGATCGGGGAGCTGTTTTTT. The full variable domain, rest sourced from reference TRBV5-1 and TRBJ2-2, is KAGVTQTPRYLIKTRGQQVTLSCSPISGHRSVSWYQQTPGQGLQFLFEYFSETQRNKGNFPGRFSGRQFSNSRSEMNVSTLELGDSALYLCASSLAGLAGGTIGELFFGEGSRLTVL.

Concerning this clone itself: A single base is all that separates this from a far larger clone, so a read error is likely. The gene calls are TRBV5-1 and TRBJ2-7; possibly TRBD2 for D (6 bases). The length of the CDR3 is 13 residues. Germline CDR1 reads SGHRS; CDR2 reads YFSETQ. This CDR3 is CASRRPGAYKQYF. CDR3 DNA: TGCGCCAGCCGCCGGCCGGGAGCCTACAAGCAGTACTTC.

This clone was detected once. A far larger clone is off by one base, so a read error is likely. The V gene is TRBV5-1, the J gene TRBJ2-7; 7 bases match TRBD1. The CDR3 contains 13 residues. From germline, CDR1 is SGHRS and CDR2 YFSETQ. J gave up 0 bases and V 6 bases, and 3 bases lay outside the gene matches. CDR3 nucleotide sequence: TGCGCCAGCACTCGGGACAGCTCCTACGAGCAGTACTTC. Its translation: CASTRDSSYEQYF.

This chain links TRBV29-1 with TRBJ1-4; tentative D call: TRBD1 (6 bases). The V end lost 3 bases, the J end lost 8 bases, and 13 bases lay between the germline ends. The CDR3 sequence is 13 residues long. Germline-derived CDR1 and CDR2 are SQVTM and ANQGSEA. The CDR3 DNA reads as TGCAGCGTTGAGGGCAGGGGAGGGGAAAAACTGTTTTTT. Amino acid sequence: CSVEGRGGEKLFF.

This chain uses TRBV4-3 with TRBJ2-2, with TRBD1 matching over 9 bases. CDR1 is LGHNA and CDR2 is YSLEER in the germline V gene. V shed 0 bases, J shed 4 bases, and the junction held 6 bases outside the gene matches. This CDR3 spans 17 amino acids. CDR3 loop: CASSQDPGQGITGELFF. CDR3 DNA: TGCGCCAGCAGCCAAGATCCGGGACAGGGAATCACCGGGGAGCTGTTTTTT.

This chain uses TRBV2 with TRBJ2-1, with TRBD2 identical over 14 bases. With V trimmed by 6 bases and J by 4 bases, 23 bases remained unmatched. This CDR3 has 22 residues. CDR1 and CDR2 (germline): SNHLY, FYNNEI. The CDR3 is CASSEPGQATIWTSGGYNEQFF. DNA of the CDR3: TGTGCCAGCAGCGAACCGGGACAGGCGACGATATGGACTAGCGGGGGGTACAATGAGCAGTTCTTC.

This rearrangement joins TRBV15 to TRBJ2-7; the match to TRBD1 covers 7 bases. The V segment lost 3 bases and the J segment 2 bases; nucleotides outside the gene matches: 1. The CDR3 spans 13 residues. Germline V gene lookup returns CDR1 LNHNV and CDR2 YYDKDF (reference sequence). The DNA of the CDR3 is TGTGCCACCAGCAGCCAGGGGGCCTACGAGCAGTACTTC. It specifies CATSSQGAYEQYF.

The chain is built from TRBV28 and TRBJ1-1; 8 nucleotides agree with TRBD1. The CDR3 runs 12 residues. V lost 10 bases, J lost 0 bases, and 1 base stayed unmatched. Germline-derived CDR1 and CDR2 are MDHEN and SYDVKM. The CDR3 region is CAKTGVNTEAFF. The CDR3 DNA reads as TGTGCCAAGACAGGGGTGAACACTGAAGCTTTCTTT. Drawing the rest from reference TRBV28 and TRBJ1-1, the complete variable domain is DVKVTQSSRYLVKRTGEKVFLECVQDMDHENMFWYRQDPGLGLRLIYFSYDVKMKEKGDIPEGYSVSREKKERFSLILESASTNQTSMYLCAKTGVNTEAFFGQGTRLTVV.

This chain links TRBV29-1 with TRBJ2-3; 7 nucleotides agree with TRBD2. The CDR3 is made up of 16 amino acids. V shed 4 bases and J 0 bases; nucleotides not matched to a gene: 10. CDR1 is SQVTM, CDR2 ANQGSEA, per germline. CDR3 loop: CSVGGPSGASTDTQYF. In nucleotides, the CDR3 is TGCAGCGTTGGGGGCCCAAGCGGGGCTAGCACAGATACGCAGTATTTT.

The rearrangement joins TRBV27 to TRBJ1-1; 10 bases are shared with TRBD1. Germline values: CDR1 MNHEY, CDR2 SMNVEV (reference sequence). V lost 6 bases to trimming and J lost 6 bases; unmatched junction nucleotides: 10. The CDR3 spans 15 residues. CDR3 loop: CASSFFGTGEAEAFF. The CDR3 region has the DNA TGTGCCAGCAGCTTCTTTGGGACAGGGGAGGCTGAAGCTTTCTTT.

V and J are TRBV19 and TRBJ1-5; perhaps TRBD1 as D (6 bases). The CDR3 has 15 amino acids. CDR1 and CDR2 (germline): LNHDA, SQIVND (reference sequence). The V gene lost 7 bases and the J gene lost 3 bases, with 16 bases spanning the gap. Here the CDR3 reads CASNPDSTSNQPQHF. Here the CDR3 DNA reads TGTGCCAGTAACCCGGACAGCACTTCCAATCAGCCCCAGCATTTT.

This clone has only one observation. The chain's CDR3 is CASSVGDSTGNTIYF. Here the CDR3 DNA reads TGTGCCAGCAGCGTAGGGGACAGCACTGGAAACACCATATATTTT. This chain uses TRBV9 with TRBJ1-3, with 7 positions matching TRBD1. V lost 0 bases to trimming and J lost 2 bases; unmatched junction nucleotides: 2. This CDR3 has 15 residues. The germline CDR1 and CDR2 sequences are SGDLS and YYNGEE.